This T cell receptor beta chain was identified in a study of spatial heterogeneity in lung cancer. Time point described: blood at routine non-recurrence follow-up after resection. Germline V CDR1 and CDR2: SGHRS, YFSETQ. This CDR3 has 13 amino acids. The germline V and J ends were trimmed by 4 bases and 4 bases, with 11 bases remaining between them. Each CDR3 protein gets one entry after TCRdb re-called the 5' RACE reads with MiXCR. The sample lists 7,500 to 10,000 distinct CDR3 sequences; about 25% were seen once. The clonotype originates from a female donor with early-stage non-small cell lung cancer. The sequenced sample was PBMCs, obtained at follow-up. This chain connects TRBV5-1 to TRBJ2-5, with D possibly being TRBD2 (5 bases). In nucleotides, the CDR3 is TGCGCCAGCAGCGAGGGCTCCGGAGAGACCCAGTACTTC. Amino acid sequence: CASSEGSGETQYF.